The 21 T cell receptor beta chains below all came from one sample that was sequenced in a study of shared clonotypes between healthy human individuals. TCRdb keeps only in-frame clones here, not all; method: immunoSEQ multiplex PCR. This sample has some 2,000,000 clones, with approximately 94% found just once. Source material: naive CD4+ T cells sorted from blood. The subset: CD45RA+ positively selected. Receptor source: a young man in good health.

In nucleotides, the CDR3 is TGTGCCATCAGTGAGGGACCGTTCTCTGGAAACACCATATATTTT. Its protein is CAISEGPFSGNTIYF. The chain couples TRBV10-3 to TRBJ1-3; no definite D call. The V and J ends lost 2 bases and 0 bases respectively, with 8 bases between them. There are 15 residues in the CDR3. From germline, CDR1 is ENHRY and CDR2 SYGVKD.

The V call is TRBV10-2, the J call TRBJ2-7; D is ambiguous. The CDR3 is made up of 14 amino acids. With 7 bases removed from V and 4 bases from J, the gap between germline ends came to 17 bases. Germline values: CDR1 WSHSY, CDR2 SAAADI. The CDR3 DNA sequence: TGCGCCAGCACTCCCGGTTCGGGTCCTTACGAGCAGTACTTC. It codes for CASTPGSGPYEQYF.

The CDR3 is CASSLSLGGTPEAFF. CDR3 nucleotides: TGTGCCAGCAGCTTATCGTTGGGTGGGACACCTGAAGCTTTCTTT. J is TRBJ1-1 and V is TRBV7-9, with D maybe TRBD1 (6 bases). Trimming left V 2 bases short and J 6 bases short, with 16 bases between. The CDR3 spans 15 residues. Per germline, CDR1 SEHNR and CDR2 FQNEAQ (reference sequence).

This CDR3 reads CASSLRVGGQGAEQYF. The CDR3 nucleotides are TGCGCCAGCAGCTTGCGGGTCGGCGGACAGGGGGCCGAGCAGTACTTC. The genes are TRBV5-1 and TRBJ2-7; 11 nucleotides line up with TRBD1. The CDR3 loop spans 16 amino acids. J lost 6 bases, V lost 1 base, and 9 bases had no gene match. Per the germline V gene, CDR1 is SGHRS and CDR2 is YFSETQ. Using reference TRBV5-1 and TRBJ2-7 for the parts outside the CDR3, the full variable domain is KAGVTQTPRYLIKTRGQQVTLSCSPISGHRSVSWYQQTPGQGLQFLFEYFSETQRNKGNFPGRFSGRQFSNSRSEMNVSTLELGDSALYLCASSLRVGGQGAEQYFGPGTRLTVT.

CDR3 bases: TGTGCCAGTCGTGGAGCCGAGCAGTACTTC. Protein product: CASRGAEQYF. V usage is TRBV2 and J usage is TRBJ2-7; no firm D call. This CDR3 spans 10 amino acids. V lost 9 bases and J 6 bases, leaving 9 bases between the germline ends. Germline assignment: CDR1 SNHLY and CDR2 FYNNEI. The variable domain in full, completed from reference TRBV2 and TRBJ2-7, reads EPEVTQTPSHQVTQMGQEVILRCVPISNHLYFYWYRQILGQKVEFLVSFYNNEISEKSEIFDDQFSVERPDGSNFTLKIRSTKLEDSAMYFCASRGAEQYFGPGTRLTVT.

The rearrangement links TRBV4-3 to TRBJ2-1; D unclear. Germline CDR1 LGHNA, CDR2 YSLEER. Trimming shortened V by 1 base and J by 6 bases, and 10 bases separated the two germline ends. The CDR3 runs 14 residues. In DNA form, the CDR3 reads TGCGCCAGCAGCCAAGGAGGTAGGGTCAATGAGCAGTTCTTC. It yields the protein CASSQGGRVNEQFF.

There are a few counts of this clone. The chain is built from TRBV28 and TRBJ2-7; possibly TRBD2 for D (6 bases). The V gene's germline CDR1 is MDHEN and CDR2 SYDVKM. CDR3 length equals 19 residues. The V end was cut by 4 bases, the J end by 4 bases, with 29 bases between. The CDR3 DNA is TGTGCCAGCAGTTCCCTGGGGGGAGCGCCTTGGGAGGTTTTGTACGAGCAGTACTTC. Protein product: CASSSLGGAPWEVLYEQYF.

The rearrangement uses TRBV29-1 and TRBJ2-1, with 11 bases fitting TRBD2. The CDR3 spans 18 residues. Germline V lookup: CDR1 SQVTM, CDR2 ANQGSEA. Trimming cost V 5 bases and J 7 bases; bases outside gene matches: 19. The CDR3 is CSVSTGSVLSGRGNEQFF. CDR3 DNA sequence: TGCAGCGTTAGTACAGGATCGGTTCTTAGCGGGAGGGGGAATGAGCAGTTCTTC.

The rearrangement links TRBV6-4 to TRBJ2-7; TRBD2 matches 12 bases. The germline CDR1 and CDR2 sequences are MRHNA and SNTAGT. The V segment lost 3 bases and the J segment 6 bases; nucleotides outside the gene matches: 3. This CDR3 is 14 amino acids long. The CDR3 loop reads CASSELAGGGEQYF. The CDR3 DNA reads TGTGCCAGCAGTGAACTAGCGGGAGGAGGCGAGCAGTACTTC.

The chain has TRBV6-6 and TRBJ2-5, with D unresolved. The CDR3 sequence is 14 residues long. The germline V gene encodes CDR1 MNHNY and CDR2 SVGAGI (reference sequence). V shed 2 bases and J shed 4 bases, with 11 bases lying between them. The CDR3 nucleotides are TGTGCCAGCAGTTACGTAGGGCCGGGAGAGACCCAGTACTTC. Translated, it gives CASSYVGPGETQYF.

This clone was recorded once. DNA for the CDR3: TGTGCCAGCAGCTTGGCGGGCTATGGCTACACCTTC. Protein: CASSLAGYGYTF. The chain joins TRBV7-8 to TRBJ1-2; the D is unclear. V shed 3 bases and J shed 4 bases, with 6 bases lying between them. CDR1 and CDR2 (germline): SGHVS, FQNEAQ. This CDR3 is 12 amino acids long.

The V and J genes are TRBV11-2 and TRBJ1-5, with 9 positions matching TRBD1. The CDR3 contains 15 residues. Germline V gives CDR1 SGHAT, CDR2 FQNNGV. Trimming at V came to 2 bases and at J to 7 bases, leaving 6 bases not matched to a gene. CDR3 protein: CASSLRGQGLQPQHF. CDR3 nucleotide sequence: TGTGCCAGCAGCTTAAGGGGACAGGGATTGCAGCCCCAGCATTTT.

Regarding this clone: The same CDR3 can be traced to other DNA sequences in this sample. The rearrangement joins TRBV10-3 to TRBJ1-1; tentatively, D is TRBD1 (6 bases). Germline values: CDR1 ENHRY, CDR2 SYGVKD. The V end lost 0 bases, the J end lost 1 base, and 9 bases lay between the germline ends. This CDR3 has 15 residues. The CDR3 is CAISESRTENTEAFF. DNA for the CDR3: TGTGCCATCAGTGAGTCTAGGACAGAGAACACTGAAGCTTTCTTT.

V and J are TRBV6-1 and TRBJ1-5; a weak D match, TRBD1 (5 bases). The V and J ends lost 7 bases and 2 bases respectively, with 9 bases between them. In germline, CDR1 is MNHNS, CDR2 SASEGT. The CDR3 totals 13 residues. The CDR3 DNA sequence: TGTGCCAGCACTGTAGGGGGCAATCAGCCCCAGCATTTT. Its translation: CASTVGGNQPQHF.

The CDR3: CASHARSGTGDWSYNEQFF. In nucleotides, the CDR3 is TGCGCCAGCCACGCCCGATCAGGGACAGGGGACTGGTCCTACAATGAGCAGTTCTTC. The rearrangement links TRBV5-1 to TRBJ2-1; TRBD1 matches at 10 bases. Germline V gene data show CDR1 as SGHRS and CDR2 as YFSETQ. V trimming: 7 bases; J trimming: 1 base; junction bases outside the gene matches: 17. This CDR3 comprises 19 residues.

The rearrangement uses TRBV7-3 and TRBJ2-2; D gene uncertain. Germline CDR1 is SGHTA and CDR2 is FQGTGA. The ends were cut back, 1 base at V and 4 bases at J, with 13 bases in the middle. The CDR3 has 16 amino acids. CDR3 sequence (DNA): TGTGCCAGCAGCTTAATGGGCCGCCCCGGCACCGGGGAGCTGTTTTTT. Amino acid sequence: CASSLMGRPGTGELFF.

This sequence joins TRBV28 and TRBJ2-7; perhaps TRBD2 as D (6 bases). This CDR3 has 14 amino acids. V dropped 6 bases and J dropped 9 bases, with 21 bases sitting between them. CDR1 is MDHEN and CDR2 is SYDVKM in the germline V gene. The CDR3 sequence is CASSPTGTGGGQYF. Here the CDR3 DNA reads TGTGCCAGCAGCCCAACCGGGACTGGTGGAGGGCAGTACTTC.

V and J are TRBV21-1 and TRBJ2-7; the table's D call of TRBD1 was not tested on the DNA. TRBV21-1 is a pseudogene. The CDR3 sequence is 16 residues long. The CDR3, as DNA: TGTGCCAGCAGTTGCCTACCCCGGGACAGTGCCTACGAGCAGTACTTC. It encodes CASSCLPRDSAYEQYF.

The genes are TRBV4-3 and TRBJ2-2; 7 nucleotides align to TRBD1. Per the germline V gene, CDR1 is LGHNA and CDR2 is YSLEER. With 4 bases clipped from V and 3 bases from J, the junction kept 11 bases outside the gene matches. The CDR3 has 17 amino acids. The CDR3 here is CASSPAKYQGDTGELFF. CDR3 DNA sequence: TGCGCCAGCAGCCCGGCGAAGTACCAGGGGGACACCGGGGAGCTGTTTTTT.

V is TRBV6-6 and J is TRBJ1-1; no firm D call. Germline V gene data show CDR1 as MNHNY and CDR2 as SVGAGI (reference sequence). Trimming took off 4 bases at V and 0 bases at J, with 9 bases between the two ends. The CDR3 runs 14 residues. This chain's CDR3 is CASSLALVNTEAFF. The CDR3 DNA follows: TGTGCCAGCAGTTTAGCCCTAGTGAACACTGAAGCTTTCTTT.

V is TRBV7-2 and J is TRBJ1-3; D uncertain. Germline V gene sequence: CDR1 SGHTA, CDR2 FQGNSA. V shed 6 bases and J shed 0 bases, with 6 bases lying between them. The CDR3 covers 13 residues. The CDR3 DNA reads as TGTGCCAGCAGGGCGAGCTCTGGAAACACCATATATTTT. Protein: CASRASSGNTIYF.